The 3 T cell receptor beta chains given below trace back to one sample, sequenced in a study of CD8 T cells in Susac syndrome. Reverse transcription of roughly 0.45 to 1 ug RNA was performed with random hexamers. Each CDR3 protein is one row after TCRdb ran MiXCR on the immunoSEQ multiplex PCR reads. The sample includes about 77,000 distinct CDR3 sequences, more than 85% of them seen just once. Material: CD4+ T cells from PBMCs. Source of these receptors: a human donor with Susac syndrome.

This chain links TRBV28 with TRBJ2-1, with no clear D. Germline-derived CDR1 and CDR2 are MDHEN and SYDVKM. V was pared by 7 bases and J by 4 bases, with 17 bases between. This CDR3 comprises 15 residues. CDR3 residues: CASTSSPYEYNEQFF. CDR3 coding DNA: TGTGCCAGCACAAGTTCTCCCTACGAGTACAATGAGCAGTTCTTC.

The chain has TRBV21-1 and TRBJ2-7; the table gives TRBD1 as D, unverified against the DNA. TRBV21-1 counts as a pseudogene. The CDR3 covers 16 residues. The CDR3 region has the DNA TGTGCCAGCAGCAAAGGGTCCGGGGTGGACTCCTACGAGCAGTACTTC. Residues: CASSKGSGVDSYEQYF.

V usage is TRBV7-2 and J usage is TRBJ1-1, with D tentatively TRBD1 (5 bases). V dropped 2 bases and J dropped 11 bases, with 15 bases sitting between them. This CDR3 spans 13 amino acids. CDR1 is SGHTA and CDR2 is FQGNSA in the germline V gene. DNA for the CDR3: TGTGCCAGCAGCTTACAGGTTTTAAACAGGGCTTTCTTT. This encodes CASSLQVLNRAFF. Full variable domain (rest looked up from reference TRBV7-2 and TRBJ1-1): GAGVSQSPSNKVTEKGKDVELRCDPISGHTALYWYRQSLGQGLEFLIYFQGNSAPDKSGLPSDRFSAERTGGSVSTLTIQRTQQEDSAVYLCASSLQVLNRAFFGQGTRLTVV.